Each of the 10 T cell receptor beta chains below was sequenced from the same sample in a study of T-cell reconstitution after alpha-beta-depleted transplantation in children. A TCRbeta library incorporating unique molecular identifiers was prepared. In TCRdb, the PCR reads were re-called with MiXCR into one record per CDR3 protein. The table has approximately 490,000 distinct CDR3 sequences, 10% seen once. Specimen: PBMCs, collected before TCRalphabeta/CD19-depleted stem cell transplant. Receptors were obtained from a child aged 2-15 years with inherited bone marrow failure, due to receive a stem cell transplant.

Notes on this clonotype: A read error is possible here, since a much larger clone lies one base away. This chain connects TRBV5-1 to TRBJ2-2; D may correspond to TRBD1 or TRBD2 (5 bases each). Per the germline V gene, CDR1 is SGHRS and CDR2 is YFSETQ. The CDR3 spans 15 residues. The CDR3 protein is CASSAGTMNTGDLFF. In DNA, the CDR3 is TGCGCCAGCAGCGCCGGGACCATGAACACCGGGGACCTGTTTTTT.

This clonotype has a count of ten or more. This sequence joins TRBV5-1 and TRBJ2-5, with 7 bases aligning to TRBD2. Trimming cost V 4 bases and J 1 base; bases outside gene matches: 13. CDR1 and CDR2 (germline): SGHRS, YFSETQ. The CDR3 is 17 amino acids. CDR3 sequence (DNA): TGCGCCAGCAGCCTCCCTCCCGGGAGGACCTTCCAAGAGACCCAGTACTTC. It encodes CASSLPPGRTFQETQYF.

This clonotype was counted many times. This chain links TRBV7-9 with TRBJ1-1; D unresolved. Germline assignment: CDR1 SEHNR and CDR2 FQNEAQ (reference sequence). Trimming shortened V by 1 base and J by 6 bases, and 9 bases separated the two germline ends. This CDR3 has 13 amino acids. CDR3 DNA: TGTGCCAGCAGCTTAGTACAGACCCCTGAAGCTTTCTTT. As protein: CASSLVQTPEAFF.

In this sample, this clonotype turned up many times. The genes are TRBV4-3 and TRBJ2-7, with 7 bases matching TRBD2. CDR3 size: 16 residues. From germline, CDR1 is LGHNA and CDR2 YSLEER. Trimming cost V 1 base and J 6 bases; bases outside gene matches: 12. CDR3 loop: CASSQVLTSRGSEQYF. The CDR3 DNA follows: TGCGCCAGCAGCCAAGTCCTGACTAGCCGGGGCTCCGAGCAGTACTTC.

This clonotype came up many times. The rearrangement uses TRBV10-3 and TRBJ2-7; TRBD1 aligns across 10 bases. CDR3 size: 14 residues. Germline V CDR1 and CDR2: ENHRY, SYGVKD. Trimming cost V 6 bases and J 3 bases; bases outside gene matches: 5. The CDR3 DNA is TGTGCCATCAGGCCGGACAGGGGGGTCTACGAGCAGTACTTC. It codes for CAIRPDRGVYEQYF.

The V and J genes are TRBV19 and TRBJ1-1, with D unclear. The length of the CDR3 is 13 residues. The germline V gene has CDR1 LNHDA and CDR2 SQIVND (reference sequence). Between the trimmed V and J ends, which lost 4 bases and 5 bases, there was a span of 11 bases. The DNA of the CDR3 is TGTGCCAGTAGTACCAGAGTTGAGACTGAAGCTTTCTTT. This encodes CASSTRVETEAFF.

The table lists this clonotype with many counts. The chain is built from TRBV20-1 and TRBJ2-2; D tentatively fits TRBD1 or TRBD2 (5 bases each). Germline CDR1 DFQATT, CDR2 SNEGSKA (reference sequence). The CDR3 covers 14 residues. Trimming pared 4 bases from V and 8 bases from J, leaving 17 bases between. CDR3 DNA: TGCAGTGCTATGATCGGGGCCAGGACGGGGGAGCTGTTTTTT. Translated: CSAMIGARTGELFF.

This clonotype was seen at least ten times. The V gene is TRBV20-1, the J gene TRBJ2-7; the D is unclear. V shed 4 bases and J shed 5 bases, with 12 bases lying between them. CDR3 length equals 12 residues. CDR1 DFQATT and CDR2 SNEGSKA come from the germline V gene (reference sequence). The CDR3 sequence: CSATTTNDEQYF. The CDR3 coding sequence is TGCAGTGCTACAACAACCAATGACGAGCAGTACTTC.

There are many counts of this clonotype. The chain is built from TRBV7-9 and TRBJ1-2; 9 nucleotides match TRBD1. The CDR3 covers 13 residues. Germline V lookup: CDR1 SEHNR, CDR2 FQNEAQ (reference sequence). The trim removed 8 bases at V and 0 bases at J, leaving 1 base unmatched. The CDR3 DNA reads as TGTGCCAGCGGGGACAGGGCTAACTATGGCTACACCTTC. Its protein product is CASGDRANYGYTF.

This clonotype showed up many times. The V gene is TRBV9, the J gene TRBJ2-1; D perhaps matches TRBD1 (6 bases). The V gene lost 3 bases and the J gene lost 0 bases, with 10 bases spanning the gap. The CDR3 spans 15 residues. CDR1 and CDR2 from the germline V gene are SGDLS and YYNGEE. The DNA of the CDR3 is TGTGCCAGCAGCGCAACAGGGCCCTCCTACAATGAGCAGTTCTTC. This encodes CASSATGPSYNEQFF. Based on the CDR3 plus reference TRBV9 and TRBJ2-1, the full variable domain is DSGVTQTPKHLITATGQRVTLRCSPRSGDLSVYWYQQSLDQGLQFLIQYYNGEERAKGNILERFSAQQFPDLHSELNLSSLELGDSALYFCASSATGPSYNEQFFGPGTRLTVL.